The 32 T cell receptor beta chains below were found in one sample sequenced in a study of cytomegalovirus exposure and HLA in healthy donors. Both 60 Vbeta primers and 13 Jbeta primers went into the PCR. Sequenced by immunoSEQ multiplex PCR; TCRdb stores in-frame clones only, minus some. This table holds about 110,000 clones, around 75% found once. Sequenced material: PBMCs. The origin of the receptors is a woman aged 25 to 45 in good health and CMV-seronegative.

This clone has only a few counts. Other DNA sequences in the sample encode the same CDR3. The gene calls are TRBV4-3 and TRBJ1-2; D call uncertain. The V gene's germline CDR1 is LGHNA and CDR2 YSLEER. This CDR3 spans 15 amino acids. Trimming took off 0 bases at V and 0 bases at J, with 8 bases between the two ends. CDR3 sequence reads: CASSQEITANYGYTF. CDR3 coding DNA: TGCGCCAGCAGCCAAGAGATAACGGCTAACTATGGCTACACCTTC.

The chain employs TRBV9 and TRBJ2-5; 10 bases line up with TRBD2. Germline-derived CDR1 and CDR2 are SGDLS and YYNGEE. The CDR3 loop spans 18 amino acids. Losses at the gene ends were 0 bases for V and 0 bases for J; bases not matched to a gene: 8. The CDR3 DNA reads TGTGCCAGCAGCGTAGGAGCCGGGACTAGCGCGAACCAAGAGACCCAGTACTTC. The encoded protein is CASSVGAGTSANQETQYF. Full variable domain (remainder filled in from reference TRBV9 and TRBJ2-5): DSGVTQTPKHLITATGQRVTLRCSPRSGDLSVYWYQQSLDQGLQFLIQYYNGEERAKGNILERFSAQQFPDLHSELNLSSLELGDSALYFCASSVGAGTSANQETQYFGPGTRLLVL.

This clone came up a few times. The chain carries TRBV2 and TRBJ1-5; 8 nucleotides line up with TRBD1. J gave up 8 bases and V 5 bases, and 8 bases lay outside the gene matches. The length of the CDR3 is 14 residues. Germline CDR1 SNHLY, CDR2 FYNNEI. This CDR3 reads CASSYRGAIKPQHF. The CDR3 coding sequence is TGTGCCAGCAGTTACAGGGGGGCAATCAAGCCCCAGCATTTT.

This chain connects TRBV5-1 to TRBJ1-2; a possible D gene is TRBD1 (6 bases). The CDR3 is 14 residues long. Trimming took 4 bases from V and 2 from J, leaving 12 bases between them. Germline lookup yields CDR1 SGHRS and CDR2 YFSETQ. The CDR3 here is CASSLQGPNYGYTF. Here the CDR3 DNA reads TGCGCCAGCAGCCTACAGGGTCCAAACTATGGCTACACCTTC. The full variable domain, its missing parts supplied by reference TRBV5-1 and TRBJ1-2, is KAGVTQTPRYLIKTRGQQVTLSCSPISGHRSVSWYQQTPGQGLQFLFEYFSETQRNKGNFPGRFSGRQFSNSRSEMNVSTLELGDSALYLCASSLQGPNYGYTFGSGTRLTVV.

The chain carries TRBV7-2 and TRBJ1-4; 7 nucleotides align to TRBD1. Germline assignment: CDR1 SGHTA and CDR2 FQGNSA. The V segment lost 4 bases and the J segment 7 bases; nucleotides outside the gene matches: 9. CDR3 length: 15 amino acids. The CDR3 DNA follows: TGTGCCAGCAGCTCGCGGCGAGGGGGCATTGAAAAACTGTTTTTT. Its protein is CASSSRRGGIEKLFF.

V usage is TRBV30 and J usage is TRBJ2-3, with 9 positions matching TRBD2. In germline, CDR1 is GTSNPN, CDR2 SVGIG (reference sequence). The CDR3 has 16 residues. V trimming: 1 base; J trimming: 2 bases; junction bases outside the gene matches: 7. CDR3 in amino acids: CAWSGGSGGPTDTQYF. In nucleotides, the CDR3 is TGTGCCTGGAGTGGTGGTAGCGGGGGACCCACAGATACGCAGTATTTT.

The J gene is TRBJ1-1, the V gene TRBV5-1; D uncertain. Trimming took off 4 bases at V and 1 base at J, with 17 bases between the two ends. This CDR3 has 16 amino acids. CDR1 is SGHRS and CDR2 is YFSETQ in the germline V gene. The CDR3 reads CASSRVLVGGNTEAFF. The DNA of the CDR3 is TGCGCCAGCAGCCGTGTACTAGTGGGTGGGAACACTGAAGCTTTCTTT.

Only a few counts were recorded for this clone. The rearrangement links TRBV19 to TRBJ1-5; D gene uncertain. This CDR3 comprises 15 residues. Germline CDR1 LNHDA, CDR2 SQIVND (reference sequence). V lost 3 bases to trimming and J lost 2 bases, with 11 bases between them. CDR3 amino acids: CASSIFFGGNQPQHF. In DNA form, the CDR3 reads TGTGCCAGTAGTATCTTTTTCGGGGGCAATCAGCCCCAGCATTTT.

This rearrangement joins TRBV9 to TRBJ2-3; D is perhaps TRBD2 (7 bases). Trimming left V 4 bases short and J 0 bases short, with 15 bases between. Germline CDR1 reads SGDLS; CDR2 reads YYNGEE. This CDR3 has 16 amino acids. The CDR3 coding sequence is TGTGCCAGCAGCCTACGGGGGGCCGATAGCACAGATACGCAGTATTTT. Translation: CASSLRGADSTDTQYF.

For this clone: The sample has other DNA sequences that encode this CDR3 too. The chain couples TRBV7-9 to TRBJ1-1, with a possible D match to TRBD1 (6 bases). Trimming took 9 bases from V and 6 from J, leaving 14 bases between them. Germline-derived CDR1 and CDR2 are SEHNR and FQNEAQ (reference sequence). The length of the CDR3 is 12 residues. The CDR3, as DNA: TGTGCCAGTAGCAGACAGGAGTCTGAAGCTTTCTTT. It specifies CASSRQESEAFF.

The J gene is TRBJ2-1, the V gene TRBV11-2; 11 positions agree with TRBD2. The trim removed 4 bases at V and 16 bases at J, leaving 3 bases unmatched. This CDR3 contains 11 residues. Germline V CDR1 and CDR2: SGHAT, FQNNGV. The CDR3 region is CASSYSGGDFF. For the CDR3, the DNA is TGTGCCAGCAGCTATAGCGGGGGGGATTTCTTC. Based on the CDR3 plus reference TRBV11-2 and TRBJ2-1, the full variable domain is EAGVAQSPRYKIIEKRQSVAFWCNPISGHATLYWYQQILGQGPKLLIQFQNNGVVDDSQLPKDRFSAERLKGVDSTLKIQPAKLEDSAVYLCASSYSGGDFFGPGTRLTVL.

The chain is built from TRBV19 and TRBJ1-1; D gene uncertain. This CDR3 spans 14 amino acids. The germline gives CDR1 LNHDA, CDR2 SQIVND (reference sequence). V was pared by 4 bases and J by 4 bases, with 13 bases between. This chain's CDR3 is CASSTWTGFTEAFF. The CDR3 DNA is TGTGCCAGTAGTACCTGGACGGGGTTCACTGAAGCTTTCTTT.

This clone was seen more than once but under ten times. The chain couples TRBV5-1 to TRBJ2-3; 7 bases line up with TRBD1. Germline CDR1 SGHRS, CDR2 YFSETQ. The CDR3 totals 15 residues. V lost 5 bases to trimming and J lost 4 bases; unmatched junction nucleotides: 10. The CDR3 DNA reads as TGCGCCAGCAGTTCCCAGGGGGATCTCGCAGATACGCAGTATTTT. Translated: CASSSQGDLADTQYF.

This clone came up once. V is TRBV9 and J is TRBJ1-3; maybe TRBD1 (5 bases). In germline, CDR1 is SGDLS, CDR2 YYNGEE. CDR3 size: 16 residues. Trimming took 1 base from V and 0 from J, leaving 11 bases between them. The CDR3 bases are TGTGCCAGCAGCGTAACCCACAGGAGCTCTGGAAACACCATATATTTT. The encoded protein is CASSVTHRSSGNTIYF.

The chain joins TRBV27 to TRBJ2-7, with 11 bases matching TRBD1. The J segment lost 2 bases and the V segment lost 6 bases, leaving 3 bases of the junction unmatched. Germline assignment: CDR1 MNHEY and CDR2 SMNVEV (reference sequence). The CDR3 runs to 14 residues. The CDR3 spells CASRMGQGAYEQYF. CDR3 sequence (DNA): TGTGCCAGCAGGATGGGACAGGGGGCCTACGAGCAGTACTTC.

The chain couples TRBV7-9 to TRBJ1-2; no reliable D call. Germline CDR1 and CDR2: SEHNR and FQNEAQ (reference sequence). Between the trimmed V and J ends, which lost 1 base and 6 bases, there was a span of 12 bases. This CDR3 spans 14 amino acids. DNA of the CDR3: TGTGCCAGCAGCTTAGTGCAAGGGAGGGATGGCTACACCTTC. Residues: CASSLVQGRDGYTF.

The rearrangement joins TRBV19 to TRBJ1-2; maybe TRBD1 (6 bases). CDR3 size: 15 residues. Germline V lookup: CDR1 LNHDA, CDR2 SQIVND (reference sequence). V lost 4 bases to trimming and J lost 1 base, with 13 bases between them. CDR3 loop: CASSNRDTNNYGYTF. The CDR3 DNA follows: TGTGCCAGTAGTAACCGGGACACCAATAACTATGGCTACACCTTC.

The chain joins TRBV19 to TRBJ1-5; possibly TRBD1 for D (6 bases). The germline V gene has CDR1 LNHDA and CDR2 SQIVND (reference sequence). The CDR3 consists of 15 residues. V lost 3 bases to trimming and J lost 0 bases, with 9 bases between them. CDR3 nucleotide sequence: TGTGCCAGTAGTATCGACAGGATTAGCAATCAGCCCCAGCATTTT. Translated, it gives CASSIDRISNQPQHF. The entire variable domain, with the rest obtained from reference TRBV19 and TRBJ1-5, is as follows: DGGITQSPKYLFRKEGQNVTLSCEQNLNHDAMYWYRQDPGQGLRLIYYSQIVNDFQKGDIAEGYSVSREKKESFPLTVTSAQKNPTAFYLCASSIDRISNQPQHFGDGTRLSIL.

The chain carries TRBV5-1 and TRBJ2-7; D is perhaps TRBD1 (6 bases). Germline V gene data show CDR1 as SGHRS and CDR2 as YFSETQ. V lost 4 bases and J lost 0, with 14 bases in between. This CDR3 spans 15 amino acids. The CDR3 loop is CASSPAGTTSYEQYF. CDR3 DNA sequence: TGCGCCAGCAGCCCCGCCGGGACAACCTCCTACGAGCAGTACTTC.

J is TRBJ2-3 and V is TRBV6-1, with 8 bases that match TRBD2. From germline, CDR1 is MNHNS and CDR2 SASEGT. With 7 bases clipped from V and 6 bases from J, the junction kept 9 bases outside the gene matches. This CDR3 comprises 14 residues. CDR3 residues: CASIRLAGSDTQYF. In DNA form, the CDR3 reads TGTGCCAGCATTCGGCTAGCGGGCTCGGATACGCAGTATTTT.

The gene calls are TRBV29-1 and TRBJ2-7, with 10 nucleotides matching TRBD2. Losses at the gene ends were 0 bases for V and 6 bases for J; bases not matched to a gene: 5. CDR1 is SQVTM and CDR2 is ANQGSEA in the germline V gene. CDR3 length equals 14 residues. Here the CDR3 DNA reads TGCAGCGTTGAAGAGCGCACTAGCGGGGCCGAGCAGTACTTC. Encoded protein: CSVEERTSGAEQYF.

This clone was seen a handful of times. V is TRBV30 and J is TRBJ1-2; TRBD1 matches at 7 bases. The V segment lost 1 base and the J segment 7 bases; nucleotides outside the gene matches: 3. The CDR3 covers 12 residues. In germline, CDR1 is GTSNPN, CDR2 SVGIG (reference sequence). DNA for the CDR3: TGTGCCTGGAGTGGGGGGGACAGTGGCTACACCTTC. Its protein is CAWSGGDSGYTF.

V and J are TRBV6-5 and TRBJ2-6, with D hard to call. Germline CDR1 MNHEY, CDR2 SVGAGI. This CDR3 contains 15 residues. V lost 6 bases to trimming and J lost 2 bases, with 11 bases between them. CDR3 bases: TGTGCCAGCAGCACCCCTGCGGCTGGGGCCAACGTCCTGACTTTC. It codes for CASSTPAAGANVLTF.

The chain employs TRBV6-1 and TRBJ1-1, with TRBD1 identical over 10 bases. Trimming took 6 bases from V and 3 from J; bases not matched to a gene: 4. Germline lookup yields CDR1 MNHNS and CDR2 SASEGT. CDR3 length: 14 amino acids. The chain's CDR3 is CASRGQGTYTEAFF. The CDR3 DNA follows: TGTGCCAGCAGGGGACAGGGGACGTACACTGAAGCTTTCTTT.

The gene calls are TRBV5-1 and TRBJ2-1, with 9 bases matching TRBD2. Germline V gene data show CDR1 as SGHRS and CDR2 as YFSETQ. The CDR3 sequence is 17 residues long. V trimming: 0 bases; J trimming: 8 bases; junction bases outside the gene matches: 12. The DNA for the CDR3 is TGCGCCAGCAGCTTGGGGCTGGCGTCTAGCGGGGTATATGAGCAGTTCTTC. Its translation: CASSLGLASSGVYEQFF.

In this sample, this clone turned up once. V is TRBV30 and J is TRBJ2-1, with 10 bases aligning to TRBD2. V gave up 1 base and J gave up 4 bases; unmatched junction bases: 4. There are 15 residues in the CDR3. Germline lookup yields CDR1 GTSNPN and CDR2 SVGIG (reference sequence). The CDR3: CAWSAGTSVYNEQFF. CDR3 bases: TGTGCCTGGAGTGCCGGGACTAGCGTATACAATGAGCAGTTCTTC.

Only a few counts were recorded for this clone. The chain carries TRBV9 and TRBJ1-1, with 8 bases matching TRBD1. Germline-derived CDR1 and CDR2 are SGDLS and YYNGEE. Unmatched junction bases numbered 11, after V lost 0 bases and J lost 1 base. This CDR3 spans 18 amino acids. CDR3 residues: CASSVGLVRDRRNTEAFF. CDR3 DNA: TGTGCCAGCAGCGTAGGCCTCGTTCGGGACAGGAGGAACACTGAAGCTTTCTTT.

This clone was counted between two and nine times. The CDR3 loop reads CSVVGENQPQHF. CDR3 coding DNA: TGCAGCGTTGTCGGGGAGAATCAGCCCCAGCATTTT. This rearrangement joins TRBV29-1 to TRBJ1-5; D uncertain. Per the germline V gene, CDR1 is SQVTM and CDR2 is ANQGSEA. CDR3 length equals 12 residues. Between the trimmed V and J ends, which lost 4 bases and 4 bases, there was a span of 8 bases.

This clone was seen more than once but under ten times. CDR3 in DNA: TGTGCCAGCAGCGCGCGAGGGACTACCCTCACAGATACGCAGTATTTT. Amino acid sequence: CASSARGTTLTDTQYF. The V call is TRBV7-9, the J call TRBJ2-3; 7 nucleotides agree with TRBD2. The V and J ends lost 5 bases and 2 bases, in that order; junction bases with no gene match: 10. The CDR3 contains 16 residues. The germline V gene has CDR1 SEHNR and CDR2 FQNEAQ (reference sequence).

This chain connects TRBV7-9 to TRBJ1-5; 8 bases agree with TRBD1. The CDR3 is 16 amino acids. With V trimmed by 5 bases and J by 5 bases, 11 bases remained unmatched. Germline V gene lookup returns CDR1 SEHNR and CDR2 FQNEAQ (reference sequence). Written as DNA, the CDR3 is TGTGCCAGCAGCCATTCGAGGGACAGGTTGTATCAGCCCCAGCATTTT. Translation: CASSHSRDRLYQPQHF.

J is TRBJ1-1 and V is TRBV13; no clear D gene. Per germline, CDR1 PRHDT and CDR2 FYEKMQ (reference sequence). Trimming removed 7 bases at V and 4 bases at J, with 10 bases between. This CDR3 is built from 12 residues. The CDR3 sequence: CASTSSGTEAFF. The CDR3 DNA follows: TGTGCCAGCACCTCTTCCGGCACTGAAGCTTTCTTT.

The gene calls are TRBV10-3 and TRBJ1-1; TRBD1 matches 9 bases. With V trimmed by 4 bases and J by 3 bases, 6 bases remained unmatched. The CDR3 extends over 15 amino acids. Germline V gene lookup returns CDR1 ENHRY and CDR2 SYGVKD. This CDR3 reads CAISGTRQGDTEAFF. CDR3 in DNA: TGTGCCATCAGTGGGACCCGACAGGGGGACACTGAAGCTTTCTTT.